This T cell receptor beta chain was retrieved from a study of patients and donors after allogeneic stem cell transplantation. TCRdb used MiXCR to reprocess the RT-PCR reads, holding one entry per CDR3 protein. The sample consists of some 960,000 distinct CDR3 sequences, about a sixth of them appearing once. The CDR3 contains 13 residues. Trimming stripped 10 bases from V and 4 bases from J, with 14 bases between. The sequence was obtained from a human donor who was either an allogeneic HSCT recipient or a stem cell or donor lymphocyte infusion donor (not recorded which). It is not recorded whose cells these are; they may come from a transplant donor. This chain connects TRBV12-3 or TRBV12-4 to TRBJ2-1, with D hard to call. The sample consisted of blood, either unsorted or a sorted T cell fraction (not recorded which). The CDR3 region is CATRRAAYNEQFF. The CDR3 bases are TGTGCCACCAGAAGGGCAGCTTACAATGAGCAGTTCTTC.